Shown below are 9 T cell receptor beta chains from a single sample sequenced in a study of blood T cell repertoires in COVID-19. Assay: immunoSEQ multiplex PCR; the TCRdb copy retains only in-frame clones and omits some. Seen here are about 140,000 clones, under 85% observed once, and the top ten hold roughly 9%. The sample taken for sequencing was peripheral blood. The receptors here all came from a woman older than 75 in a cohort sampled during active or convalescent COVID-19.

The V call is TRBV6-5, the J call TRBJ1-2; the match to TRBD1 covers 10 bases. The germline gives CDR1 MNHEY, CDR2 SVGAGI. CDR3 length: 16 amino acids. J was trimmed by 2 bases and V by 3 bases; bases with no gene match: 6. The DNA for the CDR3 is TGTGCCAGCAGTTATACGGGACAGGGGTCCAACTATGGCTACACCTTC. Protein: CASSYTGQGSNYGYTF.

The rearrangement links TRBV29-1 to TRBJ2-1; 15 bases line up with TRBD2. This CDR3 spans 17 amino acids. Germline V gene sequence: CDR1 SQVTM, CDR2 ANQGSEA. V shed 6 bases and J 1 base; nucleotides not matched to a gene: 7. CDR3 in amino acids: CSVAGTSGGPSYNEQFF. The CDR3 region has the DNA TGCAGCGTAGCCGGGACTAGCGGGGGGCCTTCCTACAATGAGCAGTTCTTC.

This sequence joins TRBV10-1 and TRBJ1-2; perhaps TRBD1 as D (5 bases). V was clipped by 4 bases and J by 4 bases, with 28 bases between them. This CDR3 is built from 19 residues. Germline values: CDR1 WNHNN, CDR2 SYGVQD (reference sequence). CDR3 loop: CASSAHSRGRLASLYGYTF. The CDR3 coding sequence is TGCGCCAGCAGTGCCCATTCTAGGGGCAGGCTGGCCTCTCTCTATGGCTACACCTTC.

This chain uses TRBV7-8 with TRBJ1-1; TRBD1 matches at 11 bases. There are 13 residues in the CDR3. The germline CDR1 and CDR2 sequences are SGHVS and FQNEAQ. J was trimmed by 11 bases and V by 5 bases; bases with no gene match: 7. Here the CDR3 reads CASSPGQGAWAFF. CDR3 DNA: TGTGCCAGCAGCCCTGGACAGGGGGCTTGGGCTTTCTTT.

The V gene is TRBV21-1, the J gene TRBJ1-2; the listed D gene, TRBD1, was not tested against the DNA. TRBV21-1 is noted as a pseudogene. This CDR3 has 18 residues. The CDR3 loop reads CASSTAEDRAGDIHGYTF. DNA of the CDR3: TGTGCCAGCAGCACCGCTGAGGACAGGGCCGGCGACATCCATGGCTACACCTTC.

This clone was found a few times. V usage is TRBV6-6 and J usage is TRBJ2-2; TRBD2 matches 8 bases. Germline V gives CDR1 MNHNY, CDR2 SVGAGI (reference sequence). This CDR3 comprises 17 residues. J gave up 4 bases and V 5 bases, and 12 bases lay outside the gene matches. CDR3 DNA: TGTGCCAGCAGTCCGGTTTCGTTAGCGGGGTCCACCGGGGAGCTGTTTTTT. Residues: CASSPVSLAGSTGELFF.

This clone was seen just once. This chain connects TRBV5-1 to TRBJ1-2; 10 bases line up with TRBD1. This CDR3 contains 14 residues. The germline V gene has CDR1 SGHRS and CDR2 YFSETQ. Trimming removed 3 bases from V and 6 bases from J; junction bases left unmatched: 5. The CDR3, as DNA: TGCGCCAGCAGCTCAGGACAGGGGGTGCATGGCTACACCTTC. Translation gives CASSSGQGVHGYTF. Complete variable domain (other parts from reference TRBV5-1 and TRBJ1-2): KAGVTQTPRYLIKTRGQQVTLSCSPISGHRSVSWYQQTPGQGLQFLFEYFSETQRNKGNFPGRFSGRQFSNSRSEMNVSTLELGDSALYLCASSSGQGVHGYTFGSGTRLTVV.

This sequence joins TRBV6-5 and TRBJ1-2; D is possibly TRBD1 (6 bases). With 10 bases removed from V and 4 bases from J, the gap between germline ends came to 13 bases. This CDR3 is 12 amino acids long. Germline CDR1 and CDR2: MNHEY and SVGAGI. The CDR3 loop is CATGRGAYGYTF. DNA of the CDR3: TGTGCCACCGGCAGGGGCGCCTATGGCTACACCTTC.

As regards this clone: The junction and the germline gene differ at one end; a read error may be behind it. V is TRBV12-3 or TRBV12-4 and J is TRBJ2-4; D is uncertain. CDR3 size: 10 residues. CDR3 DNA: TGTGCCAGCAGCCCAGACCCTGGAGACTTC. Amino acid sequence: CASSPDPGDF.